This TCR beta chain appears in the sequencing data of a study of identical twins. Losses at the gene ends were 11 bases for V and 3 bases for J; bases not matched to a gene: 8. CDR3 length equals 14 residues. Per the germline V gene, CDR1 is MNHNS and CDR2 is SASEGT. This clonotype was detected many times. Via MiXCR, TCRdb re-called the 5' RACE reads, giving one row per CDR3 protein. In the table there are about 280,000 distinct CDR3 sequences, approximately 8% of which are singletons. These data are also associated with another study on yellow fever vaccine responses in identical twins.

The chain uses TRBV6-1 and TRBJ2-2; TRBD2 matches at 8 bases. Sequenced material: memory (CD45RO+) T cells sorted from blood. The TCR comes from a woman in her late teens or twenties in good health. CDR3 bases: TGTGCCGCAAAGGGTAGCGGGGACACCGGGGAGCTGTTTTTT. Amino acids: CAAKGSGDTGELFF.